This T cell receptor beta chain was found in a study of shared clonotypes between healthy human individuals. Study results and limitations: As a rule, naive subsets had a larger estimated richness than memory subsets.

With 5 bases clipped from V and 2 bases from J, the junction kept 9 bases outside the gene matches. The V gene's germline CDR1 is LNHDA and CDR2 SQIVND (reference sequence). CDR3 length equals 15 residues. The authors loaded around 200 ng DNA, 30,000 to 35,000 T cell genomes, into sorted-subset replicate PCRs. Assay used: immunoSEQ multiplex PCR; TCRdb lists only in-frame clones, some missing. The sample yields about 1.9 million clones, 90% to 95% seen once. A note on this clone: The antigen remains undetermined.

CD45RO-negative cells were positively selected for CCR7, leaving out terminally differentiated effector memory CD45RA+ cells. This receptor was obtained from a man between 18 and 35 years old in good health. Some clones in this sample may be carry-over from other donors' samples. The J gene is TRBJ2-7, the V gene TRBV19; TRBD1 matches 7 bases. Sequenced material: naive CD8+ T cells from PBMCs. The CDR3 DNA is TGTGCCAGTAGTCCCGGGGACAGCCACACCTACGAGCAGTACTTC. This codes for CASSPGDSHTYEQYF.